The present TCR beta chain was sequenced within a study of blood T cell repertoires in COVID-19 (dated by TCRdb to about 2020). Concerning the study at large: The collaborator samples originated in the United States, Italy and Spain and spanned the acute and convalescent phases of COVID-19. Where available, HLA class I and class II types were taken from metadata supplied by the sample provider and were not determined by assay-based typing. The material from the prospective study consisted of cDNA or gDNA derived from T cells, B-cell-depleted T cells, or PBMCs. Samples came from the ongoing ImmuneRACE study (first 160 participants) plus 1,254 subjects from 6 global collaborators. Nearly every sample came with metadata listing a de-identified subject ID, COVID-19 status, age in years and sex. The repertoires were released in a freely available public database meant as a resource for research on the immune response to SARS-CoV-2. Subjects who had been exposed to COVID-19, were actively infected with it, or had recovered from it provided the deeply sampled blood TCRbeta repertoires that made up the dataset. Findings and caveats that apply to the study as a whole: How much clinical and demographic metadata was included differed by source and by participant, and the metadata was provided uncurated.

TCRbeta CDR3 regions were amplified from genomic DNA by means of the immunoSEQ Assay, a bias-controlled multiplex PCR. The paper's data handling went like this. The number of nucleated cells in each sample was estimated from the amplification of reference gene primers within the assay. To quantify the absolute abundance of each unique TCRbeta CDR3 rearrangement, sequence reads were collapsed and filtered. Productive Simpson clonality was computed per sample as the square root of Simpson's diversity index over productive rearrangements. TCRdb took this table from immuneACCESS and kept in-frame rearrangements with V and J called. Such tables lack part of the clones; where checked against another copy, unresolved V genes explain under half of the gap, and the rest is unexplained. V, J and clone size were drawn from that table, and D and trimming were deduced from the DNA. A total of 130,000 to 150,000 clones appear in this sample, 84% of them only once. The top ten constitute roughly 5.7% of the sample.

This clone was seen more than once but under ten times. The antigen it binds to is not known. One base away there is no much larger clone; base qualities are not given. CDR1 and CDR2 are drawn from the germline V gene: WSHSY, SAAADI. Germline trimming: 1 base from V, 9 bases from J; junction bases outside gene matches: 5. Reading from cysteine to phenylalanine, the CDR3 counts 16 amino acids. The CDR3 DNA has 48 bases and is translated from base 1. Participants in the prospective study were enrolled through a virtual design, were aged roughly 18 to 100 years, and lived in 20 to 30 United States geographic areas. In the prospective study, participants were assigned to cohorts based on the clinical history participants reported in a screening survey and a study questionnaire. Exposed participants had been in contact, within 2 weeks of entering the study, with a person who had a PCR-confirmed or clinician-diagnosed case of COVID-19. In the prospective study, mobile phlebotomists collected whole blood, serum and a nasopharyngeal or oropharyngeal swab from each participant. Additional blood draws and questionnaires over an approximately 2-month period could optionally be provided by prospective study participants. Blood samples from the prospective study were shipped frozen or at room temperature prior to DNA extraction.

This clonotype originated in a woman between 45 and 60 years old who had been exposed to COVID-19. The sequence is built from TRBV10-2 and TRBJ1-6, and 11 junctional nucleotides match TRBD1. The material sequenced was PBMCs or T cells enriched from blood (not recorded which). The CDR3 region: CASSEFGQGAFSPLHF. The sequenced DNA is TGCGCCAGCAGTGAGTTCGGACAGGGGGCATTTTCACCCCTCCACTTT.